Shown below are 30 T cell receptor beta chains from a single sample sequenced in a study of blood T cell repertoires in COVID-19. Only in-frame clones appear in the TCRdb table, and some are missing; sequencing was by immunoSEQ multiplex PCR. Of about 240,000 clones listed, 75% to 90% are singletons. Sequenced material: peripheral blood. All receptors derive from an older woman with active or convalescent COVID-19.

The chain couples TRBV12-3 or TRBV12-4 to TRBJ2-1, with D possibly TRBD2 on 5 matching bases. V lost 6 bases and J lost 11, with 14 bases in between. The CDR3 is 12 amino acids. CDR3 bases: TGTGCCAGCAGACTACCGGGATCCAAGCAGTTCTTC. Translated: CASRLPGSKQFF.

J is TRBJ2-7 and V is TRBV18; D ambiguous. The germline V gene encodes CDR1 KGHSH and CDR2 LQKENI. This CDR3 has 14 residues. V gave up 3 bases and J gave up 4 bases, with 13 bases separating them. This CDR3 is CASSPGSDSYEQYF. In nucleotides, the CDR3 is TGTGCCAGCTCACCTGGCAGTGACTCTTACGAGCAGTACTTC.

In its sample, this clone was seen once. The chain carries TRBV6-5 and TRBJ1-2; D perhaps matches TRBD1 (6 bases). CDR3 size: 14 residues. The V end lost 4 bases, the J end lost 2 bases, and 11 bases lay between the germline ends. Germline-derived CDR1 and CDR2 are MNHEY and SVGAGI. CDR3 nucleotides: TGTGCCAGCAGTTCCCCGGGACAAAACTATGGCTACACCTTC. Protein sequence: CASSSPGQNYGYTF.

V and J are TRBV7-8 and TRBJ2-2; 13 positions agree with TRBD2. Germline loops: CDR1 SGHVS, CDR2 FQNEAQ. The V and J ends lost 7 bases and 3 bases, in that order; junction bases with no gene match: 5. The CDR3 is 16 residues long. In DNA form, the CDR3 reads TGTGCCAGCACCCGACTAGCGGGGGGTTACACCGGGGAGCTGTTTTTT. Its protein product is CASTRLAGGYTGELFF.

The CDR3 loop reads CASSLGGAGYNEQFF. CDR3 bases: TGTGCCAGCAGTTTGGGGGGGGCGGGGTACAATGAGCAGTTCTTC. The chain carries TRBV28 and TRBJ2-1, with D maybe TRBD2 (7 bases). The CDR3 is 15 residues long. The ends were cut back, 3 bases at V and 4 bases at J, with 13 bases in the middle. Germline V gene sequence: CDR1 MDHEN, CDR2 SYDVKM.

The CDR3 DNA sequence: TGTGCCAGTAGTAGCCGGCGGGGGGGGCTCCAGGGAGATACGCAGTATTTT. Translating it yields CASSSRRGGLQGDTQYF. J is TRBJ2-3 and V is TRBV19; 9 positions agree with TRBD2. Germline CDR1 reads LNHDA; CDR2 reads SQIVND (reference sequence). CDR3 length equals 17 residues. J lost 5 bases, V lost 4 bases, and 13 bases had no gene match.

The rearrangement links TRBV6-5 to TRBJ1-2; D gene ambiguous. V lost 5 bases, J lost 0 bases, and 13 bases lay in between. The CDR3 is 15 amino acids. Per germline, CDR1 MNHEY and CDR2 SVGAGI. For the CDR3, the DNA is TGTGCCAGCAGTCTGACGGCCGGGGCTAACTATGGCTACACCTTC. It codes for CASSLTAGANYGYTF.

This clone was counted a few times. V gene TRBV6-5 combines with J gene TRBJ1-2, with 7 bases fitting TRBD1. Germline V CDR1 and CDR2: MNHEY, SVGAGI. With 7 bases clipped from V and 2 bases from J, the junction kept 7 bases outside the gene matches. The CDR3 totals 14 residues. The CDR3 sequence is CASTLPRGNYGYTF. The CDR3 DNA sequence: TGTGCCAGCACCCTACCCAGGGGGAACTATGGCTACACCTTC.

The chain joins TRBV5-1 to TRBJ2-6; TRBD2 is a possible D gene (6 bases). The CDR3 sequence is 16 residues long. Germline values: CDR1 SGHRS, CDR2 YFSETQ. V lost 4 bases and J lost 2, with 13 bases in between. The CDR3 DNA reads as TGCGCCAGCAGCCTAACCTCGGGGGCTGGGGCCAACGTCCTGACTTTC. Encoded protein: CASSLTSGAGANVLTF.

This chain connects TRBV4-1 to TRBJ1-4; 7 nucleotides line up with TRBD1. Germline V gene sequence: CDR1 MGHRA, CDR2 YSYEKL. The junction had 1 base not matched to a gene; V was cut back by 0 bases and J by 3 bases. The CDR3 totals 15 residues. Here the CDR3 DNA reads TGCGCCAGCAGCCAAGAAAGGGGGCCTAATGAAAAACTGTTTTTT. Its protein product is CASSQERGPNEKLFF.

The CDR3 sequence is CASTKWDREGNEQYF. CDR3 coding DNA: TGTGCCAGCACGAAATGGGACAGGGAGGGCAACGAGCAGTACTTC. This rearrangement joins TRBV27 to TRBJ2-7, with 9 bases aligning to TRBD1. Germline-derived CDR1 and CDR2 are MNHEY and SMNVEV (reference sequence). The CDR3 covers 15 residues. The V gene end was trimmed by 7 bases and the J gene end by 5 bases; junction bases not matched to a gene: 12.

The rearrangement uses TRBV11-3 and TRBJ2-5; D is ambiguous. Germline V gene lookup returns CDR1 SGHNT and CDR2 YENEEA. Trimming removed 1 base from V and 1 base from J, with 4 bases in between. CDR3 length equals 13 residues. CDR3 sequence: CASSLGLQETQYF. CDR3 DNA sequence: TGTGCCAGCAGCTTAGGACTCCAAGAGACCCAGTACTTC.

The CDR3 reads CASSVTGNHYGYTF. The DNA for the CDR3 is TGTGCCAGCAGCGTGACAGGGAACCACTATGGCTACACCTTC. This rearrangement joins TRBV5-6 to TRBJ1-2; 7 nucleotides match TRBD1. CDR1 is SGHDT, CDR2 YYEEEE, per germline. The V and J ends lost 4 bases and 3 bases, in that order; junction bases with no gene match: 6. This CDR3 region has 14 residues.

The rearrangement links TRBV6-6 to TRBJ1-2; the D gene is possibly TRBD1 (5 bases). Germline CDR1 MNHNY, CDR2 SVGAGI (reference sequence). The CDR3 loop spans 14 amino acids. The germline V and J ends were trimmed by 0 bases and 7 bases, with 12 bases remaining between them. The CDR3 nucleotides read TGTGCCAGCAGTTACTCCCAGGGTGTAGGTGGCTACACCTTC. Its protein product is CASSYSQGVGGYTF.

This chain connects TRBV4-1 to TRBJ2-5, with 12 bases identical to TRBD2. With V trimmed by 5 bases and J by 1 base, 5 bases remained unmatched. Germline CDR1 is MGHRA and CDR2 is YSYEKL. CDR3 length: 16 residues. This chain's CDR3 is CASSSRLAGAQETQYF. As DNA, the CDR3 is TGCGCCAGCAGCTCGAGACTAGCGGGGGCCCAAGAGACCCAGTACTTC.

The chain joins TRBV30 to TRBJ1-6, with D perhaps TRBD1 (6 bases). The CDR3 runs to 19 residues. The germline V gene encodes CDR1 GTSNPN and CDR2 SVGIG (reference sequence). V was pared by 0 bases and J by 0 bases, with 18 bases between. CDR3 region: CAWSVRGTRQSSYNSPLHF. As DNA, the CDR3 is TGTGCCTGGAGTGTTAGAGGGACACGGCAGAGCTCCTATAATTCACCCCTCCACTTT.

The CDR3 loop is CASRWGGVSSYEQYF. CDR3 nucleotides: TGCGCCAGCAGATGGGGAGGGGTTAGCTCCTACGAGCAGTACTTC. This chain links TRBV5-1 with TRBJ2-7; 7 bases fit TRBD2. The CDR3 has 15 amino acids. J was trimmed by 0 bases and V by 5 bases; bases with no gene match: 8. Germline V gene data show CDR1 as SGHRS and CDR2 as YFSETQ.

V gene TRBV5-6 combines with J gene TRBJ1-1, with D possibly TRBD1 on 6 matching bases. Germline V gene lookup returns CDR1 SGHDT and CDR2 YYEEEE. V lost 4 bases and J 1 base, leaving 14 bases between the germline ends. This CDR3 has 15 amino acids. The CDR3 bases are TGTGCCAGCAGCCCCTGGGGGCTGCCGAACACTGAAGCTTTCTTT. It encodes CASSPWGLPNTEAFF.

This clone was counted a single time. The chain recombines TRBV5-6 with TRBJ1-3; TRBD1 is a possible D gene (5 bases). This CDR3 has 18 amino acids. Germline loops: CDR1 SGHDT, CDR2 YYEEEE. V dropped 0 bases and J dropped 1 base, with 17 bases sitting between them. The CDR3 region is CASSLGPQGLYSGNTIYF. The CDR3 nucleotides are TGTGCCAGCAGCTTGGGTCCGCAGGGCCTCTATTCTGGAAACACCATATATTTT.

The CDR3 is CASPRGRGAEAFF. The CDR3 DNA reads as TGTGCCAGCCCCAGGGGGCGAGGGGCTGAAGCTTTCTTT. The chain carries TRBV13 and TRBJ1-1; 8 bases match TRBD1. Losses at the gene ends were 8 bases for V and 6 bases for J; bases not matched to a gene: 8. Germline CDR1 and CDR2: PRHDT and FYEKMQ (reference sequence). The length of the CDR3 is 13 residues.

This rearrangement joins TRBV4-3 to TRBJ1-2; TRBD1 agrees at 8 bases. The CDR3 is 14 amino acids. Per germline, CDR1 LGHNA and CDR2 YSLEER. V was clipped by 2 bases and J by 5 bases; unmatched bases: 4. CDR3 nucleotides: TGCGCCAGCAGCCAATACAGGGGGGCTTATGGCTACACCTTC. Amino acid sequence: CASSQYRGAYGYTF.

This chain uses TRBV6-5 with TRBJ1-1; D unclear. Trimming took off 10 bases at V and 1 base at J, with 7 bases between the two ends. There are 11 residues in the CDR3. Germline loops: CDR1 MNHEY, CDR2 SVGAGI. CDR3 in amino acids: CATRQNTEAFF. The CDR3 DNA sequence: TGTGCCACCAGACAGAACACTGAAGCTTTCTTT.

This chain connects TRBV30 to TRBJ1-4; weak D call: TRBD1 (6 bases). Trimming cost V 4 bases and J 7 bases, with 10 bases left between them. The CDR3 totals 12 residues. Germline CDR1 is GTSNPN and CDR2 is SVGIG (reference sequence). DNA of the CDR3: TGTGCCTGGAAGGGGGGGGCTGAAAAACTGTTTTTT. Its protein is CAWKGGAEKLFF.

Only a few counts were recorded for this clone. The chain carries TRBV20-1 and TRBJ2-7, with unresolved D. CDR1 and CDR2 (germline): DFQATT, SNEGSKA (reference sequence). This CDR3 is built from 14 residues. The V end was cut by 3 bases, the J end by 3 bases, with 15 bases between. The CDR3: CSASSSQVNYEQYF. CDR3 nucleotides: TGCAGTGCTAGTTCGAGCCAGGTCAACTACGAGCAGTACTTC.

This clone was counted a few times. The DNA for the CDR3 is TGTGCCACCAGTGATTCCAGGGGGCTGGCCGGGGAGCTGTTTTTT. Amino acids: CATSDSRGLAGELFF. The chain joins TRBV24-1 to TRBJ2-2; 8 nucleotides align to TRBD1. The CDR3 consists of 15 residues. Losses at the gene ends were 2 bases for V and 6 bases for J; bases not matched to a gene: 4. Germline V gene data show CDR1 as KGHDR and CDR2 as SFDVKD.

The rearrangement links TRBV3-1 (or the pseudogene TRBV3-2) to TRBJ1-3; 9 nucleotides agree with TRBD1. CDR1 and CDR2 from the germline V gene are LGHDT and YNNKEL (reference sequence). V trimming: 0 bases; J trimming: 0 bases; junction bases outside the gene matches: 15. This CDR3 has 21 amino acids. CDR3 amino acids: CASSQDLVRDRVLGSGNTIYF. Written as DNA, the CDR3 is TGTGCCAGCAGCCAAGATCTTGTAAGGGACAGGGTCTTGGGCTCTGGAAACACCATATATTTT.

This sequence joins TRBV19 and TRBJ2-5; 9 nucleotides align to TRBD2. The CDR3 is 15 residues long. V was clipped by 6 bases and J by 5 bases; unmatched bases: 10. The germline gives CDR1 LNHDA, CDR2 SQIVND (reference sequence). DNA of the CDR3: TGTGCCAGTAGGTGGGGCGGGGGGGCCGACGAGACCCAGTACTTC. This translates into CASRWGGGADETQYF.

The chain uses TRBV18 and TRBJ2-7, with 7 bases fitting TRBD1. The CDR3 extends over 15 amino acids. J lost 2 bases, V lost 3 bases, and 7 bases had no gene match. Germline V gene lookup returns CDR1 KGHSH and CDR2 LQKENI. CDR3 nucleotide sequence: TGTGCCAGCTCACCCAGTGACAGGGCTACCTACGAGCAGTACTTC. Amino acid sequence: CASSPSDRATYEQYF.

The gene calls are TRBV2 and TRBJ2-2, with TRBD1 matching 7 bases. This CDR3 spans 15 amino acids. Germline loops: CDR1 SNHLY, CDR2 FYNNEI. Trimming removed 8 bases from V and 6 bases from J; junction bases left unmatched: 12. CDR3 in amino acids: CASGATGVIAGELFF. CDR3 in DNA: TGTGCCAGCGGGGCAACAGGGGTTATCGCCGGGGAGCTGTTTTTT.

This clone appeared once. The chain joins TRBV18 to TRBJ1-1; D call uncertain. Germline V lookup: CDR1 KGHSH, CDR2 LQKENI. Trimming removed 3 bases from V and 8 bases from J, with 10 bases in between. The CDR3 has 12 residues. The CDR3 is CASSPTTVEAFF. The CDR3 DNA follows: TGTGCCAGCTCACCTACCACAGTGGAAGCTTTCTTT.